The 17 T cell receptor beta chains presented below share a single source sample, sequenced in a study of yellow fever vaccine responses in identical twins. TCRdb independently ran MiXCR on the RT-PCR reads; one entry per CDR3 protein. The sample includes roughly 5,400 distinct CDR3 sequences, 86% seen only once; the top ten take 2.5% to 3.5%. Sequenced here: T cells from blood (PBMCs), unsorted or a sorted subset (not recorded which), sampled before or after yellow fever vaccination (not recorded which). These TCRs come from a woman aged 18-29 years who received the yellow fever vaccine.

The chain is built from TRBV11-1 and TRBJ1-2; D is ambiguous. V was cut by 2 bases and J by 0 bases, with 10 bases left in between. The CDR3 has 15 residues. Germline loops: CDR1 SGHAT, CDR2 FQDESV (reference sequence). Written as DNA, the CDR3 is TGTGCCAGCAGCTTAAGTACGGTAGCTAACTATGGCTACACCTTC. This sequence encodes CASSLSTVANYGYTF.

This clonotype has just one count. V usage is TRBV4-2 and J usage is TRBJ2-2; D unclear. The CDR3 runs 14 residues. Germline V CDR1 and CDR2: LGHNA, YNFKEQ. V was shortened by 0 bases and J by 6 bases, with 8 bases between the two germline ends. The CDR3 loop is CASSQEALSGELFF. For the CDR3, the DNA is TGTGCCAGCAGCCAAGAGGCGTTGTCCGGGGAGCTGTTTTTT.

In DNA form, the CDR3 reads TGTGCCATCAACATAGCGGGAGCCACTGAGCAGTTCTTC. This translates into CAINIAGATEQFF. V gene TRBV10-3 combines with J gene TRBJ2-1; 9 nucleotides match TRBD2. Germline V lookup: CDR1 ENHRY, CDR2 SYGVKD. CDR3 length: 13 residues. Trimming removed 7 bases from V and 9 bases from J; junction bases left unmatched: 7.

The chain carries TRBV25-1 and TRBJ1-6, with a tentative D call TRBD1 (6 bases). The CDR3 contains 17 residues. Germline CDR1 MGHDK, CDR2 SYGVNS. V was pared by 7 bases and J by 7 bases, with 23 bases between. The CDR3 reads CASKSVGQSLTNSPLHF. CDR3 sequence (DNA): TGTGCCAGCAAGAGTGTCGGACAGAGTCTGACGAATTCACCCCTCCACTTT.

V usage is TRBV5-1 and J usage is TRBJ2-7, with no clear D. Trimming pared 0 bases from V and 2 bases from J, leaving 6 bases between. This CDR3 is 13 amino acids long. Looked up from germline, CDR1 is SGHRS and CDR2 is YFSETQ. CDR3 in DNA: TGCGCCAGCAGCTTGGAGATCGCCTACGAGCAGTACTTC. Translating it yields CASSLEIAYEQYF.

The CDR3 coding sequence is TGTGCCAGCAGCTTAGGACAGGGGCGCACCGGGGAGCTGTTTTTT. This encodes CASSLGQGRTGELFF. This chain joins TRBV11-1 and TRBJ2-2; 8 bases are shared with TRBD1. CDR3 length equals 15 residues. J lost 4 bases, V lost 1 base, and 2 bases had no gene match. Germline V gene data show CDR1 as SGHAT and CDR2 as FQDESV (reference sequence).

The chain links TRBV6-5 to TRBJ2-7; D is possibly TRBD2 (6 bases). The V end lost 1 base, the J end lost 1 base, and 11 bases lay between the germline ends. The length of the CDR3 is 15 residues. Germline lookup yields CDR1 MNHEY and CDR2 SVGAGI. In DNA, the CDR3 is TGTGCCAGCAGTTACTTCCGGGGGTTGTCCTACGAGCAGTACTTC. The encoded protein is CASSYFRGLSYEQYF.

The chain is built from TRBV5-1 and TRBJ2-1; 9 positions agree with TRBD1. CDR1 SGHRS and CDR2 YFSETQ come from the germline V gene. The trim removed 3 bases at V and 6 bases at J, leaving 4 bases unmatched. The CDR3 loop spans 14 amino acids. CDR3: CASSYPGQGNEQFF. CDR3 nucleotide sequence: TGCGCCAGCAGCTATCCGGGACAGGGCAATGAGCAGTTCTTC.

The sample holds a few counts of this clonotype. The chain carries TRBV11-1 and TRBJ1-1; perhaps TRBD1 as D (5 bases). Trimming took off 5 bases at V and 3 bases at J, with 19 bases between the two ends. Germline V CDR1 and CDR2: SGHAT, FQDESV (reference sequence). The CDR3 runs to 16 residues. The CDR3 is CASSALGGDAHTEAFF. In DNA form, the CDR3 reads TGTGCCAGCAGCGCACTTGGGGGAGACGCCCACACTGAAGCTTTCTTT.

The chain joins TRBV7-6 to TRBJ2-2, with D unclear. Germline CDR1 and CDR2: SGHVS and FNYEAQ. V was trimmed by 3 bases and J by 0 bases, leaving 5 bases between them. The CDR3 loop spans 14 amino acids. Here the CDR3 reads CASSFWANTGELFF. CDR3 nucleotides: TGTGCCAGCAGCTTTTGGGCGAACACCGGGGAGCTGTTTTTT. Combining the CDR3 with reference TRBV7-6 and TRBJ2-2 gives the whole variable domain GAGVSQSPRYKVTKRGQDVALRCDPISGHVSLYWYRQALGQGPEFLTYFNYEAQQDKSGLPNDRFSAERPEGSISTLTIQRTEQRDSAMYRCASSFWANTGELFFGEGSRLTVL.

The chain links TRBV25-1 to TRBJ2-2, with TRBD2 identical over 9 bases. This CDR3 spans 17 amino acids. The germline V gene encodes CDR1 MGHDK and CDR2 SYGVNS. V dropped 5 bases and J dropped 5; count of bases not matched to a gene: 12. The CDR3 DNA reads as TGTGCCAGCAGTCCCCCGGGTAGCGGGAGAAAAACCGGGGAGCTGTTTTTT. It is translated as CASSPPGSGRKTGELFF.

The gene calls are TRBV20-1 and TRBJ1-6; possible D gene TRBD1, 5 bases. Between the trimmed V and J ends, which lost 5 bases and 10 bases, there was a span of 18 bases. Germline V CDR1 and CDR2: DFQATT, SNEGSKA (reference sequence). This CDR3 is 14 amino acids long. The CDR3 DNA sequence: TGCAGTGCTCAAGAACAGGCCACGGGGTCACCCCTCCACTTT. It encodes CSAQEQATGSPLHF.

This chain links TRBV20-1 with TRBJ2-2; D uncertain. Germline CDR1 is DFQATT and CDR2 is SNEGSKA (reference sequence). The CDR3 runs to 14 residues. V shed 5 bases and J shed 4 bases, with 14 bases lying between them. CDR3 coding DNA: TGCAGTGCTTCTCTTGCGTCGGGCACCGGGGAGCTGTTTTTT. It encodes CSASLASGTGELFF.

This chain connects TRBV30 to TRBJ2-4, with D tentatively TRBD2 (6 bases). Germline values: CDR1 GTSNPN, CDR2 SVGIG (reference sequence). Trimming shortened V by 0 bases and J by 8 bases, and 14 bases separated the two germline ends. There are 14 residues in the CDR3. CDR3 protein: CAWSVDRERHIQYF. The CDR3 DNA follows: TGTGCCTGGAGTGTAGATCGGGAGAGGCACATTCAGTACTTC.

This sequence joins TRBV28 and TRBJ1-1; possible D gene TRBD1, 5 bases. The V gene lost 4 bases and the J gene lost 1 base, with 10 bases spanning the gap. Germline CDR1 is MDHEN and CDR2 is SYDVKM. The CDR3 length is 14 residues. CDR3 residues: CASSYLGQNTEAFF. The CDR3 region has the DNA TGTGCCAGCAGTTACCTCGGACAGAACACTGAAGCTTTCTTT.

The CDR3 region has the DNA TGCGCCAGCAGTCAATCGATCGGGGTCGGGGAGCTGTTTTTT. Encoded protein: CASSQSIGVGELFF. V and J are TRBV23-1 and TRBJ2-2, with TRBD2 as a possible D gene (5 bases). TRBV23-1 is annotated as an ORF whose role is uncertain. The CDR3 spans 14 residues. Between the trimmed V and J ends, which lost 0 bases and 7 bases, there was a span of 9 bases.

The gene calls are TRBV4-2 and TRBJ2-7; 8 bases fit TRBD1. The germline V gene has CDR1 LGHNA and CDR2 YNFKEQ. Trimming cost V 4 bases and J 6 bases; bases outside gene matches: 11. The CDR3 covers 15 residues. The CDR3 protein is CASSPRTGPWIEQYF. The CDR3 DNA follows: TGTGCCAGCAGCCCAAGGACAGGGCCTTGGATCGAGCAGTACTTC.